A single sample gave rise to the 28 T cell receptor beta chains below, sequenced in a study of cytomegalovirus exposure and HLA in healthy donors. A multiplex PCR was run with 60 Vbeta primers and 13 Jbeta primers. The data were produced by immunoSEQ multiplex PCR, yet TCRdb's version contains in-frame clones alone and is incomplete. The top ten clones hold approximately 5.6% of a sample with around 130,000 clones, 81% of them seen once. Sequencing used PBMCs. Receptors were obtained from a woman between 40 and 50 years old in good health and CMV-seropositive.

This chain uses TRBV11-1 with TRBJ1-1, with D perhaps matching TRBD1 (5 bases). Germline CDR1 SGHAT, CDR2 FQDESV (reference sequence). The CDR3 length is 15 residues. The V end lost 4 bases, the J end lost 0 bases, and 12 bases lay between the germline ends. The CDR3 reads CASSSRDRMNTEAFF. CDR3 nucleotide sequence: TGTGCCAGCAGCTCCAGAGACAGAATGAACACTGAAGCTTTCTTT.

This clone was counted a single time. The V gene is TRBV5-1, the J gene TRBJ2-3; TRBD2 matches 11 bases. V lost 2 bases and J lost 3; bases outside the gene matches: 5. This CDR3 is 16 amino acids long. Per germline, CDR1 SGHRS and CDR2 YFSETQ. The CDR3, as DNA: TGCGCCAGCAGCTTCCAAACTAGCGGGGGAACAGATACGCAGTATTTT. Its translation: CASSFQTSGGTDTQYF.

This chain connects TRBV21-1 to TRBJ2-3; the table calls TRBD2, which could not be checked here. TRBV21-1 is shown as a pseudogene. This CDR3 comprises 13 residues. CDR3 in DNA: TGTGCCAGCAGCAAAGCAAAGCCAGATACGCAGTATTTT. Translating it yields CASSKAKPDTQYF.

This chain links TRBV27 with TRBJ2-7, with 7 positions matching TRBD1. Germline-derived CDR1 and CDR2 are MNHEY and SMNVEV (reference sequence). J lost 0 bases, V lost 0 bases, and 2 bases had no gene match. The CDR3 is 15 amino acids. CDR3 nucleotides: TGTGCCAGCAGTTTATCAGGGGGCGGCTCCTACGAGCAGTACTTC. Its protein product is CASSLSGGGSYEQYF.

This clone occurred once. The CDR3 sequence: CASSPGLAGVNEQFF. The CDR3, as DNA: TGTGCCAGCTCCCCGGGACTAGCGGGAGTCAATGAGCAGTTCTTC. V and J are TRBV6-4 and TRBJ2-1; 14 nucleotides agree with TRBD2. The CDR3 totals 15 residues. Germline trimming cut 8 bases from V and 6 bases from J; bases unmatched to any gene: 6. Germline V gene lookup returns CDR1 MRHNA and CDR2 SNTAGT.

The chain is built from TRBV4-2 and TRBJ2-5; 14 nucleotides match TRBD2. V shed 5 bases and J 11 bases; nucleotides not matched to a gene: 7. This CDR3 region has 14 residues. Germline CDR1 and CDR2: LGHNA and YNFKEQ. CDR3 sequence: CASSGLAGGGEQYF. For the CDR3, the DNA is TGTGCCAGCAGCGGACTAGCGGGGGGAGGAGAGCAGTACTTC.

This clone occurred a few times. This rearrangement joins TRBV6-1 to TRBJ2-5, with 7 bases fitting TRBD1. Trimming at V came to 2 bases and at J to 2 bases, leaving 5 bases not matched to a gene. The CDR3 has 15 residues. Per the germline V gene, CDR1 is MNHNS and CDR2 is SASEGT. The CDR3 is CASSEIKGQQETQYF. In nucleotides, the CDR3 is TGTGCCAGCAGTGAAATTAAGGGACAGCAAGAGACCCAGTACTTC.

Written as DNA, the CDR3 is TGTGCCAGCAGTCCGTCCGCCCCTCAGGGGGCTTGGGAGACCCAGTACTTC. This codes for CASSPSAPQGAWETQYF. This chain links TRBV27 with TRBJ2-5, with 8 nucleotides matching TRBD1. V trimming: 5 bases; J trimming: 5 bases; junction bases outside the gene matches: 16. The CDR3 has 17 residues. CDR1 and CDR2 from the germline V gene are MNHEY and SMNVEV (reference sequence).

The chain uses TRBV5-1 and TRBJ2-7, with 8 bases matching TRBD1. Trimming took 0 bases from V and 4 from J; bases not matched to a gene: 3. The CDR3 covers 14 residues. Germline-derived CDR1 and CDR2 are SGHRS and YFSETQ. Here the CDR3 DNA reads TGCGCCAGCAGCTTGGGTCAGGGGGCTTACGAGCAGTACTTC. Protein sequence: CASSLGQGAYEQYF. The variable domain in full, completed from reference TRBV5-1 and TRBJ2-7, reads KAGVTQTPRYLIKTRGQQVTLSCSPISGHRSVSWYQQTPGQGLQFLFEYFSETQRNKGNFPGRFSGRQFSNSRSEMNVSTLELGDSALYLCASSLGQGAYEQYFGPGTRLTVT.

The chain recombines TRBV4-1 with TRBJ2-5, with 10 nucleotides matching TRBD1. The end of the DNA aligns better with TRBJ2-7, so the J call may be wrong. The CDR3 has 15 residues. Germline V CDR1 and CDR2: MGHRA, YSYEKL. The CDR3 sequence: CASSQEGQGSYEQYF. The CDR3 bases are TGCGCCAGCAGCCAAGAGGGACAGGGGAGCTACGAGCAGTACTTC.

The rearrangement joins TRBV10-2 to TRBJ1-1, with 9 positions matching TRBD1. The CDR3 sequence is 15 residues long. Germline CDR1 reads WSHSY; CDR2 reads SAAADI. The V segment lost 4 bases and the J segment 1 base; nucleotides outside the gene matches: 4. The CDR3 nucleotides are TGCGCCAGCAGTGTACCGGACAGGGGGAACACTGAAGCTTTCTTT. Protein: CASSVPDRGNTEAFF.

The chain uses TRBV10-3 and TRBJ1-3; maybe TRBD1 (6 bases). CDR1 ENHRY and CDR2 SYGVKD come from the germline V gene. V dropped 0 bases and J dropped 0 bases, with 15 bases sitting between them. This CDR3 spans 18 amino acids. CDR3 nucleotides: TGTGCCATCAGTGAGTCGGGGGCAGAATCGCCCTCTGGAAACACCATATATTTT. Translation: CAISESGAESPSGNTIYF.

This sequence joins TRBV6-4 and TRBJ2-3, with TRBD1 as a possible D gene (6 bases). The V end lost 6 bases, the J end lost 11 bases, and 18 bases lay between the germline ends. CDR3 length: 13 residues. Germline assignment: CDR1 MRHNA and CDR2 SNTAGT. The CDR3 DNA reads as TGTGCCAGCAGCTTGATCCAGGGGACGGAGCAGTATTTT. Residues: CASSLIQGTEQYF.

The chain joins TRBV5-4 to TRBJ2-5; TRBD1 might be the D (5 bases). The DNA end lines up better with TRBJ2-7; the J call may be wrong. Germline-derived CDR1 and CDR2 are SGHNT and YYREEE (reference sequence). The CDR3 loop spans 13 amino acids. The CDR3 bases are TGTGCCAGCAGCTTACCCCCAGGGTTCGAGCAGTACTTC. Protein sequence: CASSLPPGFEQYF.

This chain connects TRBV9 to TRBJ1-2, with D possibly being TRBD1 (5 bases). CDR1 is SGDLS and CDR2 is YYNGEE in the germline V gene. Trimming shortened V by 0 bases and J by 5 bases, and 8 bases separated the two germline ends. This CDR3 has 13 amino acids. The CDR3 region is CASSVVGGYGYTF. DNA for the CDR3: TGTGCCAGCAGCGTAGTCGGGGGGTATGGCTACACCTTC.

The chain combines TRBV28 with TRBJ1-3, with D maybe TRBD1 (6 bases). This CDR3 has 14 amino acids. The V gene lost 6 bases and the J gene lost 3 bases, with 12 bases spanning the gap. Looked up from germline, CDR1 is MDHEN and CDR2 is SYDVKM. The CDR3 protein is CASRPTGLGNTIYF. In DNA form, the CDR3 reads TGTGCCAGCAGACCAACAGGGCTTGGAAACACCATATATTTT.

This clone was picked up a small number of times. The rearrangement joins TRBV7-9 to TRBJ2-5, with 10 bases lining up with TRBD2. The CDR3 is 15 amino acids. J was trimmed by 5 bases and V by 1 base; bases with no gene match: 4. Germline CDR1 reads SEHNR; CDR2 reads FQNEAQ (reference sequence). The CDR3 reads CASSLEASGSETQYF. As DNA, the CDR3 is TGTGCCAGCAGCTTAGAGGCTAGCGGGAGTGAGACCCAGTACTTC.

Here the CDR3 reads CASLPPGQDTGELFF. Here the CDR3 DNA reads TGTGCCAGCTTACCCCCGGGACAGGACACCGGGGAGCTGTTTTTT. The genes are TRBV5-4 and TRBJ2-2; 8 bases are a match to TRBD1. There are 15 residues in the CDR3. The germline V gene has CDR1 SGHNT and CDR2 YYREEE (reference sequence). The ends lost 7 bases at V and 3 bases at J; junction bases unmatched: 8. The complete variable domain, with remaining parts taken from reference TRBV5-4 and TRBJ2-2, reads ETGVTQSPTHLIKTRGQQVTLRCSSQSGHNTVSWYQQALGQGPQFIFQYYREEENGRGNFPPRFSGLQFPNYSSELNVNALELDDSALYLCASLPPGQDTGELFFGEGSRLTVL.

V usage is TRBV30 and J usage is TRBJ2-3; a weak D match, TRBD2 (7 bases). CDR3 length: 16 amino acids. Per the germline V gene, CDR1 is GTSNPN and CDR2 is SVGIG (reference sequence). The V end lost 0 bases, the J end lost 3 bases, and 16 bases lay between the germline ends. In nucleotides, the CDR3 is TGTGCCTGGAGTGTTAAGGTGGGGGGGCGAACAGATACGCAGTATTTT. Amino acids: CAWSVKVGGRTDTQYF.

The J gene is TRBJ1-1, the V gene TRBV27, with 8 bases fitting TRBD1. J gave up 6 bases and V 5 bases, and 8 bases lay outside the gene matches. This CDR3 spans 14 amino acids. Germline CDR1 reads MNHEY; CDR2 reads SMNVEV (reference sequence). In DNA, the CDR3 is TGTGCCAGCAGTACACAGGGGGGGTACGCTGAAGCTTTCTTT. It specifies CASSTQGGYAEAFF.

The chain combines TRBV6-1 with TRBJ1-2, with D possibly TRBD1 on 6 matching bases. CDR3 length: 15 residues. CDR1 is MNHNS, CDR2 SASEGT, per germline. Trimming shortened V by 0 bases and J by 0 bases, and 8 bases separated the two germline ends. The CDR3: CASSEAYRANYGYTF. The CDR3 DNA reads as TGTGCCAGCAGTGAAGCGTACAGGGCTAACTATGGCTACACCTTC.

The chain joins TRBV30 to TRBJ2-7; 8 bases match TRBD2. Germline CDR1 and CDR2: GTSNPN and SVGIG (reference sequence). The CDR3 is 13 amino acids. V was clipped by 2 bases and J by 3 bases; unmatched bases: 3. The CDR3 sequence is CAWSQAGVYEQYF. CDR3 nucleotides: TGTGCCTGGAGTCAAGCGGGGGTCTACGAGCAGTACTTC. The full variable domain, with the rest looked up from reference TRBV30 and TRBJ2-7, is SQTIHQWPATLVQPVGSPLSLECTVEGTSNPNLYWYRQAAGRGLQLLFYSVGIGQISSEVPQNLSASRPQDRQFILSSKKLLLSDSGFYLCAWSQAGVYEQYFGPGTRLTVT.

This clone was seen only once. The J gene is TRBJ1-5, the V gene TRBV6-6; tentative D call: TRBD1 (5 bases). Germline CDR1 MNHNY, CDR2 SVGAGI (reference sequence). V was shortened by 5 bases and J by 6 bases, with 14 bases between the two germline ends. The CDR3 has 14 amino acids. CDR3 sequence (DNA): TGTGCCAGCAGTCCCGACAGCTCTAGTCAGCCCCAGCATTTT. Translated: CASSPDSSSQPQHF.

The chain recombines TRBV4-3 with TRBJ1-5; D remains unclear. The CDR3 covers 15 residues. CDR1 is LGHNA, CDR2 YSLEER, per germline. Deletions cut 0 bases from V and 7 bases from J, with 13 bases between. CDR3 protein: CASSQDQGVGQPQHF. The CDR3 coding sequence is TGCGCCAGCAGCCAAGATCAAGGAGTTGGGCAGCCCCAGCATTTT.

Here the CDR3 reads CASSQEGGTSTDTQYF. CDR3 nucleotide sequence: TGCGCCAGCAGCCAAGAGGGGGGTACTAGCACAGATACGCAGTATTTT. The J gene is TRBJ2-3, the V gene TRBV4-3; D might be TRBD2 (6 bases). Per the germline V gene, CDR1 is LGHNA and CDR2 is YSLEER. The length of the CDR3 is 16 residues. V lost 0 bases and J lost 0, with 10 bases in between.

V and J are TRBV19 and TRBJ1-5, with D possibly being TRBD1 (5 bases). CDR1 and CDR2 from the germline V gene are LNHDA and SQIVND (reference sequence). This CDR3 is 14 amino acids long. V was shortened by 8 bases and J by 3 bases, with 14 bases between the two germline ends. CDR3 protein: CASGGGAYNQPQHF. The DNA for the CDR3 is TGTGCCAGTGGCGGTGGGGCCTACAATCAGCCCCAGCATTTT.

The rearrangement joins TRBV10-2 to TRBJ1-6, with a tentative D call TRBD1 (5 bases). The CDR3 consists of 13 residues. Trimming removed 3 bases at V and 11 bases at J, with 11 bases between. Germline assignment: CDR1 WSHSY and CDR2 SAAADI. CDR3 protein: CASSDRVRAPLHF. The CDR3 DNA reads TGCGCCAGCAGTGACAGGGTTCGGGCACCCCTCCACTTT.

The CDR3 is CASSLQGLRNQPQHF. CDR3 coding DNA: TGTGCCAGCAGCTTACAGGGGTTAAGAAATCAGCCCCAGCATTTT. V is TRBV5-6 and J is TRBJ1-5; 7 positions match TRBD1. The CDR3 runs to 15 residues. CDR1 is SGHDT and CDR2 is YYEEEE in the germline V gene. Trimming at V came to 2 bases and at J to 4 bases, leaving 6 bases not matched to a gene.